The present entry profiles one T cell receptor (beta chain) with its context. Germline CDR1 and CDR2: MDHEN and SYDVKM. The V end was cut by 3 bases, the J end by 0 bases, with 11 bases between. CDR3 length: 15 residues. The data originate from a study of blood T cell repertoires in COVID-19. Per the study methods: Cell counts per sample came from amplifying reference gene primers. TCRdb's table, derived via immunoSEQ multiplex PCR, lists solely in-frame clones and lacks some. Clonal size and the V and J genes are those of that table, whereas D and trimming came from the DNA. The table shows over 90,000 clones, with roughly 87% occurring only once.

This sequence joins TRBV28 and TRBJ1-1; no clear D gene. Sample: peripheral blood. This clonotype was obtained from a human donor in a cohort sampled during active COVID-19. The CDR3 here is CASSFLTDLNTEAFF. The CDR3 DNA is TGTGCCAGCAGTTTTTTAACGGACTTGAACACTGAAGCTTTCTTT.